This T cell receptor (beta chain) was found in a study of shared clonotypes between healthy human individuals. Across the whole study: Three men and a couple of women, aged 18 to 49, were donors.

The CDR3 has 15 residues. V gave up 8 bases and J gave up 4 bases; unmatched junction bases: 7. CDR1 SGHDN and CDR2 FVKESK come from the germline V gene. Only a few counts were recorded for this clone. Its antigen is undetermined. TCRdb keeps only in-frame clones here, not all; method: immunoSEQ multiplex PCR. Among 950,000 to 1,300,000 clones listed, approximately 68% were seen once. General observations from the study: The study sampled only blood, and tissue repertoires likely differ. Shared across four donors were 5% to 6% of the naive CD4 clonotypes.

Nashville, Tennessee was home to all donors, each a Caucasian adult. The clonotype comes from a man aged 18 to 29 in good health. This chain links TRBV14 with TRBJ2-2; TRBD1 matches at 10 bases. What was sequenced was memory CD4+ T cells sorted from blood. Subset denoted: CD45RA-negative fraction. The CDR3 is CASSIRTGGTGELFF. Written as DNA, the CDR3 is TGTGCCAGCTCAATCAGGACAGGGGGCACCGGGGAGCTGTTTTTT.